The following is a T cell receptor (beta chain) sequence with its context. All donors were Caucasian adults living in Nashville, Tennessee. The data were obtained in a study of shared clonotypes between healthy human individuals. The authors' processing: ImmunoSEQ supplied junction-only sequences lacking quality scores, so filtering was different. Sequencing used immunoSEQ multiplex PCR; TCRdb keeps in-frame clones, though not all of them. From that table come the V and J calls and clone size; the DNA was used to work out D and trimming. Of roughly 2.2 million clones in the sample, more than 85% were seen once. The V gene lost 2 bases and the J gene lost 0 bases, with 7 bases spanning the gap. Germline assignment: CDR1 ENHRY and CDR2 SYGVKD. CDR3 size: 14 residues.

The sample taken for sequencing was naive CD4+ T cells from PBMCs. Subset here: CD45RA+ positively selected. The V call is TRBV10-3, the J call TRBJ1-1; D is unclear. The TCR comes from a man aged 18-30 years in good health. Some clones in this sample may be carry-over from other donors' samples. DNA of the CDR3: TGTGCCATCAGTGAGCCAGCGTTGAACACTGAAGCTTTCTTT. This sequence encodes CAISEPALNTEAFF.